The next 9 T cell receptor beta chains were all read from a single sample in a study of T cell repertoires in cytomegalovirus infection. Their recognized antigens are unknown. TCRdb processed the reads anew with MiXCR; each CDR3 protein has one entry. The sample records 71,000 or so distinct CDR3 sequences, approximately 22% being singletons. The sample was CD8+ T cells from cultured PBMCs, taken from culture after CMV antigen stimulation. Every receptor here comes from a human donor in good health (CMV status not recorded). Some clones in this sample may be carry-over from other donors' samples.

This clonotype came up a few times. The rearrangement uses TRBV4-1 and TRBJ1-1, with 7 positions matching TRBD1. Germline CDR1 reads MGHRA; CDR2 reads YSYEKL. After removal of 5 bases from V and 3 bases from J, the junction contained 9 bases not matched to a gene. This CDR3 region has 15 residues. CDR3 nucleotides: TGCGCCAGCAGCTCTTACAGGGGTGGTGACACTGAAGCTTTCTTT. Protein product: CASSSYRGGDTEAFF.

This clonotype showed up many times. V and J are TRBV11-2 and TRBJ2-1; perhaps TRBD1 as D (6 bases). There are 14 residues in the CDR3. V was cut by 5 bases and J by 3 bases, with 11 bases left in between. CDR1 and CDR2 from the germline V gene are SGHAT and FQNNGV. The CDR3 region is CASSGRGNYNEQFF. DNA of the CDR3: TGTGCCAGCAGCGGCAGGGGAAACTACAATGAGCAGTTCTTC. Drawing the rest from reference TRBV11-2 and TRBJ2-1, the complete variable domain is EAGVAQSPRYKIIEKRQSVAFWCNPISGHATLYWYQQILGQGPKLLIQFQNNGVVDDSQLPKDRFSAERLKGVDSTLKIQPAKLEDSAVYLCASSGRGNYNEQFFGPGTRLTVL.

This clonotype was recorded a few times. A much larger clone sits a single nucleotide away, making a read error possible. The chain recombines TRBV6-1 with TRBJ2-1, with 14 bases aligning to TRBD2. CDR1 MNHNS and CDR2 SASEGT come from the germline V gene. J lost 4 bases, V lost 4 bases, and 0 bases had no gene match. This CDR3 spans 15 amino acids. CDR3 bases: TGTGCCAGCAGTGGACTAGCGGGGGGGTACAATGAGCAGTTCTTC. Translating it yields CASSGLAGGYNEQFF.

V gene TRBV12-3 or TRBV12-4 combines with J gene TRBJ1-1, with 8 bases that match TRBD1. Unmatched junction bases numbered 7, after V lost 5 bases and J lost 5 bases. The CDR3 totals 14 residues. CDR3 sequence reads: CASSGSGGFTEAFF. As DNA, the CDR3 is TGTGCCAGCAGTGGTTCAGGGGGCTTTACTGAAGCTTTCTTT.

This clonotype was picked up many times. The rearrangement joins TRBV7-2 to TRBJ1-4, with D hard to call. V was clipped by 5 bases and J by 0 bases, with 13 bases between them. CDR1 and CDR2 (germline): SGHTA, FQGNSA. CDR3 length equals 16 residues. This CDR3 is CASSHEVEATNEKLFF. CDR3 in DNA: TGTGCCAGCAGCCACGAGGTAGAAGCAACTAATGAAAAACTGTTTTTT.

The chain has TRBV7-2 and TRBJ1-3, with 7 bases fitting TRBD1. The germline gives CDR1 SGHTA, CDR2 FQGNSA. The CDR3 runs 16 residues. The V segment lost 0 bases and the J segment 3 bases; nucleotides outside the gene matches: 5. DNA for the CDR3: TGTGCCAGCAGCTTAGCAGAGGGGGCTCTTGGAAACACCATATATTTT. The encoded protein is CASSLAEGALGNTIYF.

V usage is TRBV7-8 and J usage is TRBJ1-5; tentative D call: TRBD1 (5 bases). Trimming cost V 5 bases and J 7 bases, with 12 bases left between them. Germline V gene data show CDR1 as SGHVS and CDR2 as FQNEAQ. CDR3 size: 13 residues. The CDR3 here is CASSPQGNQPQHF. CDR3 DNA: TGTGCCAGCAGCCCTCAGGGTAACCAGCCCCAGCATTTT.

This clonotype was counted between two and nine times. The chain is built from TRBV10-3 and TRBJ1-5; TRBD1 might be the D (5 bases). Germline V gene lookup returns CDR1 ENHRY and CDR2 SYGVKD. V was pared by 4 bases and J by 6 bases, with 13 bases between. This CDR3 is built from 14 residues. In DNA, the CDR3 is TGTGCCATCAGTGCGGGGGGGGTAATTCAGCCCCAGCATTTT. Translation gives CAISAGGVIQPQHF.

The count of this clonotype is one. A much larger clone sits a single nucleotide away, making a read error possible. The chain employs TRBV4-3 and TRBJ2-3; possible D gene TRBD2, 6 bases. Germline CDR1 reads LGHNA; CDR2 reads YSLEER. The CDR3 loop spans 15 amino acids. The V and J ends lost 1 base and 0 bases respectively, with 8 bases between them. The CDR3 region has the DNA TGCGCCAGCAGCCAAGGGGACTGTAGCACAGATACGCAGTATTTT. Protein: CASSQGDCSTDTQYF.